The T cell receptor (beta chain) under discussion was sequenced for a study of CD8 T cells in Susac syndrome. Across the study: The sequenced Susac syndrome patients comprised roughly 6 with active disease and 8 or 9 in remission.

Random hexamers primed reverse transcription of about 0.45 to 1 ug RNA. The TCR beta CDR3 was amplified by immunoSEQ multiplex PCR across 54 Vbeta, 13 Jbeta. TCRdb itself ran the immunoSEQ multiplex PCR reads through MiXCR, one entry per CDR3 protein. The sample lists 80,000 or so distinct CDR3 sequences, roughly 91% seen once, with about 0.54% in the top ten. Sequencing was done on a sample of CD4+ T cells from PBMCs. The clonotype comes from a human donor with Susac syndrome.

CDR3 in DNA: TGTGCCAGCTCACCAAACAAAGAGACCCAGTACTTC. Translating it yields CASSPNKETQYF. The V call is TRBV18, the J call TRBJ2-5; D gene uncertain. V dropped 2 bases and J dropped 3 bases, with 4 bases sitting between them. The CDR3 contains 12 residues. Germline V lookup: CDR1 KGHSH, CDR2 LQKENI. Looking up the rest from reference TRBV18 and TRBJ2-5 gives the full variable domain: NAGVMQNPRHLVRRRGQEARLRCSPMKGHSHVYWYRQLPEEGLKFMVYLQKENIIDESGMPKERFSAEFPKEGPSILRIQQVVRGDSAAYFCASSPNKETQYFGPGTRLLVL.